This TCR beta chain originates from a study of OX40 agonist ivuxolimab in advanced cancers. In terms of the full investigation: Ivuxolimab, which targeted the costimulatory receptor OX40 (CD134), was an agonistic, fully human IgG2 monoclonal antibody. Intravenous ivuxolimab was administered to patients every 2 weeks at six dose levels: 0.01, 0.1, 0.3, 1.5, 3 and 10 mg/kg. Of the roughly 53 patients in dose escalation, some 20 had hepatocellular carcinoma, approximately 15 had melanoma, 9 had renal cell carcinoma and 9 had head and neck cancer. In the dose-escalation cohort, 75% to 85% of patients were male, and the mean age was roughly 56 years with a range of roughly 20 to 79. Prior anti-PD-1, anti-PD-L1 or anti-CTLA-4 therapy was permitted, and checkpoint inhibitors had been received by 40% to 50% of dose-escalation patients. Three dose-escalation patients achieved partial responses, one with hepatocellular carcinoma and two with cutaneous melanoma. Peripheral TCRbeta sequencing was intended to test whether TCR sequence diversity was altered and clonal T-cell expansion was caused by ivuxolimab. The monotherapy dose-escalation portion (N ≈ 52 patients) of the phase I ivuxolimab trial is reported in the paper. General findings and caveats noted by the study authors: The antigen specificity of the clonally expanded peripheral T cells was not determined. In the 0.1-3.0 mg/kg groups, partial responders were among the patients with the lowest normalized peripheral clonal expansion, particularly in CD8+ T cells. At doses from 0.1 to 3.0 mg/kg, clonal expansion was seen in both CD4+ and CD8+ blood T cells between baseline and week 6. Low levels of normalized T-cell clonal expansion were also seen in some nonresponding patients. On average, CD8+ T cells showed more expanded clones than CD4+ T cells after ivuxolimab.

Patients with a history of autoimmune disease or receiving systemic immunosuppression were excluded from the trial. In every dose cohort, peripheral blood was drawn for TCR sequencing at baseline, cycle 4 day 1, and cycle 7 day 1. Samples were obtained from an open-label, multicenter, first-in-human phase I dose-escalation trial of ivuxolimab. Adults with locally advanced or metastatic melanoma, renal cell carcinoma, hepatocellular carcinoma or head and neck squamous cell carcinoma were enrolled in the trial. Before TCR sequencing, CD4+ and CD8+ T cells were separately sorted from peripheral blood. Genomic DNA was isolated from the sorted cells so that the TCRbeta CDR3 region could be sequenced. The immunoSEQ Assay was used for sequencing of TCRbeta CDR3 regions. Here the immuneACCESS table is served through TCRdb, limited to in-frame sequences with V and J called. Missing clones are a known gap in these copies; in checked studies unresolved V genes cover under half, and the rest lacks a known reason. Here the sample has about 67,000 clones; 75% to 85% occur a single time. The ten largest clones add up to around 2.4% of the sample.

Turning to this clone: Its antigen is still unknown. Base qualities are missing; no much larger clone stands one base away.

In the germline V gene (reference sequence), CDR1 corresponds to SEHNR and CDR2 to FQNEAQ. The CDR3 numbers 16 residues from cysteine through phenylalanine. Solely the CDR3 DNA is kept, with 48 bases framed from the first base. Compared with germline, V lacks 3 bases and J lacks 3 bases; bases without a gene match: 8. The receptor's source is an adult with an advanced solid tumor such as melanoma, head and neck, liver or kidney cancer. The receptor chain draws on TRBV7-9 and TRBJ2-5; 9 of the junction bases match TRBD2. The sample in question was CD4+ or CD8+ T cells sorted from blood, obtained in a trial of the OX40 agonist ivuxolimab. The sequenced DNA: TGTGCCAGCAGCTTTCACCTAGCGGGGCTCGAAGAGACCCAGTACTTC. Its translation is CASSFHLAGLEETQYF.